The present entry profiles one T cell receptor (beta chain) with its context. This entry comes from a study of cytomegalovirus exposure and HLA in healthy donors. PCR involved 60 Vbeta and 13 Jbeta primers. Sequenced by immunoSEQ multiplex PCR; TCRdb stores in-frame clones only, minus some. The sample has some 200,000 clones, 82% seen once; the top ten hold under 0.9%. CDR3 size: 15 residues. Trimming took off 2 bases at V and 6 bases at J, with 20 bases between the two ends. Germline V gene sequence: CDR1 GTSNPN, CDR2 SVGIG (reference sequence). Sequencing was performed on PBMCs. The source is a woman aged 18-29 years in good health and CMV-seronegative. V gene TRBV30 combines with J gene TRBJ2-7, with D possibly TRBD1 on 7 matching bases. The CDR3 loop reads CAWSFASTGRREQYF. CDR3 in DNA: TGTGCCTGGAGTTTTGCCTCGACAGGGAGGCGCGAGCAGTACTTC.